This TCR beta chain comes out of a study of graft-versus-host responses after intestinal transplantation. The study's findings and limits: There were GvH clones found in recipient marrow, and some of them appeared first in ileum or blood.

The table lists this clone with a few counts. The antigen is undetermined. Method: immunoSEQ multiplex PCR; TCRdb's copy keeps in-frame clones and lacks some. Among over 100,000 clones listed, more than 80% were seen once. Sequences were derived from unstimulated CD4+ T cells sorted from spleen or lymph node cells, sampled before transplant. The receptor comes from a human donor who was the organ donor for an intestinal transplant.

DNA of the CDR3: TGTGCCATCAGTGAGTCCCGAGTGGATCAGCCCCAGCATTTT. Amino acids: CAISESRVDQPQHF. V is TRBV10-3 and J is TRBJ1-5, with D unresolved. Germline CDR1 is ENHRY and CDR2 is SYGVKD. V lost 0 bases to trimming and J lost 5 bases, with 8 bases between them. The CDR3 is 14 residues long.